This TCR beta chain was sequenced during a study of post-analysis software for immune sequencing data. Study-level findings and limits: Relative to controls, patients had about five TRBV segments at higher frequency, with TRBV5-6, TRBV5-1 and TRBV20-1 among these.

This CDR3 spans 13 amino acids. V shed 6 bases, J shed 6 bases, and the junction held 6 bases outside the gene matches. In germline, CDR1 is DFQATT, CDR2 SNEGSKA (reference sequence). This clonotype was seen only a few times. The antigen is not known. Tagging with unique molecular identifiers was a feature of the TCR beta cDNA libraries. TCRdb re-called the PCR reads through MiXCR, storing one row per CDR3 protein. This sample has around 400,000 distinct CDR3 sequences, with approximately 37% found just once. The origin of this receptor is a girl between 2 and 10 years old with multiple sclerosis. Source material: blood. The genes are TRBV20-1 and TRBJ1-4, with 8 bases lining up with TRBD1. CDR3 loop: CSAPKQGDEKLFF. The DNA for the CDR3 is TGCAGTGCCCCGAAACAGGGGGATGAAAAACTGTTTTTT.